The rows below give T cell receptor beta chains drawn from one sample of a study of CD8 T cells in Susac syndrome. MiXCR, run by TCRdb on the immunoSEQ multiplex PCR reads, gives a single entry per CDR3 protein. This table has around 120,000 distinct CDR3 sequences, 90% to 95% appearing once. What was sequenced was CD4+ T cells from PBMCs. These TCRs come from a human donor with multiple sclerosis. The conserved cysteine and the conserved F or W are not part of the CDR3 here.

j_gene: TRBJ2-1; v_gene: TRBV27; CDR3aa: ASSFKSGQNTNNEQF
j_gene: TRBJ1-2; v_gene: TRBV20-1; CDR3aa: SASTGGVFGYT
j_gene: TRBJ2-4; v_gene: TRBV5-4; CDR3aa: ASSYEGQENIQY
j_gene: TRBJ1-3; v_gene: TRBV30; CDR3aa: AWSVYGQGSGNTIY
j_gene: TRBJ1-5; v_gene: TRBV7-2; CDR3aa: ASSSGQGYDQPQH
j_gene: TRBJ2-5; v_gene: TRBV5-1; CDR3aa: ASSLDLRVQETQY
j_gene: TRBJ2-7; v_gene: TRBV6-2/TRBV6-3; CDR3aa: ASSPYRLALEQY
j_gene: TRBJ2-1; v_gene: TRBV3-1; CDR3aa: ASSQGGQDNEQF
j_gene: TRBJ1-5; v_gene: TRBV18; CDR3aa: ASSTDREQPQH
j_gene: TRBJ2-5; v_gene: TRBV12-3/TRBV12-4; CDR3aa: ASSVKDRQETQY
j_gene: TRBJ1-1; v_gene: TRBV12-3/TRBV12-4; CDR3aa: ASIPTPTLNTEAF
j_gene: TRBJ2-1; v_gene: TRBV10-3; CDR3aa: AISGQIYNEQF
j_gene: TRBJ2-2; v_gene: TRBV29-1; CDR3aa: SVQTGYTGELF
j_gene: TRBJ2-7; v_gene: TRBV6-6; CDR3aa: ASRGRAHEQY
j_gene: TRBJ2-3; v_gene: TRBV29-1; CDR3aa: SVNVGPGTQY
j_gene: TRBJ1-6; v_gene: TRBV5-6; CDR3aa: ASSFIVANSPLH
j_gene: TRBJ2-5; v_gene: TRBV7-9; CDR3aa: AYRGNKETQY
j_gene: TRBJ2-3; v_gene: TRBV7-2; CDR3aa: ASSRYTDTQY
j_gene: TRBJ2-3; v_gene: TRBV9; CDR3aa: ASSESSVSTDTQY
j_gene: TRBJ2-7; v_gene: TRBV6-2/TRBV6-3; CDR3aa: ASRGTGRSYEQY
j_gene: TRBJ2-1; v_gene: TRBV19; CDR3aa: ASSIAGGGPYNEQF
j_gene: TRBJ1-2; v_gene: TRBV25-1; CDR3aa: ASSPGAGGYT